This T cell receptor (beta chain) was obtained from a study of blood T cell repertoires in COVID-19. Study overall: Samples taken during acute and convalescent COVID-19 were collected in the United States, Italy and Spain. Sample material is recorded as cDNA or gDNA derived from T cells, B-cell-depleted T cells, or PBMCs.

The data were produced by immunoSEQ multiplex PCR, yet TCRdb's version contains in-frame clones alone and is incomplete. Altogether roughly 140,000 clones are present, under 90% being singletons, with the ten largest covering 35% to 45%. This clone was detected only a few times. The source is a human donor in a cohort sampled during active COVID-19. Sequenced input: peripheral blood.

The CDR3 nucleotides are TGTGCCAGCAGTGAAAGTGCCTCGGCTAGCGGGGACAATGAGCAGTTCTTC. It encodes CASSESASASGDNEQFF. The rearrangement links TRBV2 to TRBJ2-1; 9 positions agree with TRBD2. The CDR3 runs 17 residues. Looked up from germline, CDR1 is SNHLY and CDR2 is FYNNEI. Losses at the gene ends were 2 bases for V and 5 bases for J; bases not matched to a gene: 10.